Listed below are T cell receptor beta chains from one sample, sequenced in a study of control samples from healthy donors and cancer patients. Clones were read by immunoSEQ multiplex PCR, and TCRdb kept only the in-frame ones, dropping some. The sample holds more than 85,000 clones, around nine tenths seen once. The sample was blood. These receptor sequences come from a human donor in good health. The donor label of this sample is uncertain. Both conserved end residues are part of each CDR3. The order of the fields is D gene, V gene, clone size, J gene, CDR3 protein, CDR3 DNA. A D gene is named only where the DNA matches it firmly. Size tells how often a clone was seen (once, few, many) or the class of an expanded clone, and some rows leave it out.

>TRBD1|TRBV6-5|.|TRBJ1-6
CASSSQGGSPLHF
TGTGCCAGCAGTTCACAGGGGGGCTCACCCCTCCACTTT
>TRBD2|TRBV7-2|.|TRBJ2-2
CASSLGAGGTGELFF
TGTGCCAGCAGCTTAGGAGCGGGAGGGACCGGGGAGCTGTTTTTT
>TRBD1|TRBV7-8|.|TRBJ2-3
CASSLVDRGGTDTQYF
TGTGCCAGCAGCTTAGTAGACAGGGGGGGCACAGATACGCAGTATTTT
>.|TRBV12-3/TRBV12-4|few|TRBJ2-1
CASSLGLRALF
TGTGCCAGCAGTTTAGGACTTCGCGCCCTCTTC
>.|TRBV30|.|TRBJ1-4
CAWRGLSRLNEKLFF
TGTGCCTGGAGGGGACTGAGCCGGCTGAATGAAAAACTGTTTTTT
>TRBD1|TRBV7-9|.|TRBJ2-7
CASSLVSLSTGSYEQYF
TGTGCCAGCAGCTTAGTTTCCCTTTCGACAGGGAGCTACGAGCAGTACTTC
>.|TRBV4-1|.|TRBJ2-3
CASSQDPSGVTDTQYF
TGCGCCAGCAGCCAAGATCCTTCCGGGGTCACAGATACGCAGTATTTT
>.|TRBV5-1|.|TRBJ1-1
CASRIGPSNTEAFF
TGCGCCAGCAGAATTGGCCCGTCGAACACTGAAGCTTTCTTT
>.|TRBV7-9|.|TRBJ1-1
CASSLDSMNTEAFF
TGTGCCAGCAGCTTGGACAGTATGAACACTGAAGCTTTCTTT
>.|TRBV12-3/TRBV12-4|few|TRBJ1-2
CASSSGSDGYTF
TGTGCCAGCAGTTCAGGGAGTGACGGCTACACCTTC
>.|TRBV2|.|TRBJ2-5
CASKAGAQETQYF
TGTGCCAGCAAGGCGGGGGCGCAAGAGACCCAGTACTTC
>.|TRBV5-6|.|TRBJ1-5
CASSLSGLVNQPQHF
TGTGCCAGCAGCTTGAGCGGGCTGGTCAATCAGCCCCAGCATTTT
>.|TRBV28|.|TRBJ1-2
CASSFLANYGYTF
TGTGCCAGCAGTTTCCTCGCGAACTATGGCTACACCTTC